One and the same sample provided the 17 T cell receptor beta chains below, sequenced in a study of blood T cell repertoires in COVID-19. The method was immunoSEQ multiplex PCR; TCRdb's version includes in-frame clones alone and lacks a portion of them. Here the sample spans more than 20,000 clones, roughly 87% being singletons. Sequenced sample: peripheral blood. The receptors were gathered from a human donor in a cohort sampled during active COVID-19.

V is TRBV28 and J is TRBJ2-2; D is ambiguous. CDR3 size: 13 residues. Germline CDR1 is MDHEN and CDR2 is SYDVKM. Trimming left V 5 bases short and J 0 bases short, with 4 bases between. The CDR3 DNA reads TGTGCCAGCAGTCACTCGAACACCGGGGAGCTGTTTTTT. Residues: CASSHSNTGELFF.

The V call is TRBV2, the J call TRBJ2-3; 10 bases match TRBD2. CDR3 length: 16 residues. CDR1 and CDR2 (germline): SNHLY, FYNNEI. The J segment lost 3 bases and the V segment lost 4 bases, leaving 7 bases of the junction unmatched. CDR3 residues: CASSAPLAGETDTQYF. The CDR3 bases are TGTGCCAGCAGTGCCCCTCTAGCGGGGGAGACAGATACGCAGTATTTT.

This chain links TRBV30 with TRBJ2-7; 9 nucleotides match TRBD1. Germline V gene lookup returns CDR1 GTSNPN and CDR2 SVGIG (reference sequence). The CDR3 length is 14 residues. J gave up 0 bases and V 3 bases, and 3 bases lay outside the gene matches. In nucleotides, the CDR3 is TGTGCCTGGAGGCCGGGACAGGGCTCCTACGAGCAGTACTTC. Protein sequence: CAWRPGQGSYEQYF.

The V and J genes are TRBV5-1 and TRBJ2-2; D gene uncertain. Germline CDR1 is SGHRS and CDR2 is YFSETQ. The length of the CDR3 is 14 residues. The V end was cut by 2 bases, the J end by 1 base, with 6 bases between. CDR3 in amino acids: CASSLSGNTGELFF. The CDR3 DNA sequence: TGCGCCAGCAGCTTATCAGGGAACACCGGGGAGCTGTTTTTT. Variable domain in full (rest from reference TRBV5-1 and TRBJ2-2): KAGVTQTPRYLIKTRGQQVTLSCSPISGHRSVSWYQQTPGQGLQFLFEYFSETQRNKGNFPGRFSGRQFSNSRSEMNVSTLELGDSALYLCASSLSGNTGELFFGEGSRLTVL.

The rearrangement uses TRBV27 and TRBJ1-6; D uncertain. The CDR3 length is 15 residues. The germline V gene has CDR1 MNHEY and CDR2 SMNVEV (reference sequence). Trimming took off 1 base at V and 5 bases at J, with 9 bases between the two ends. CDR3: CASSLFRGNNSPLHF. For the CDR3, the DNA is TGTGCCAGCAGTTTATTTCGGGGTAATAATTCACCCCTCCACTTT.

The chain has TRBV6-2 or TRBV6-3 and TRBJ2-2, with 10 bases matching TRBD2. The CDR3 is 15 residues long. Germline CDR1 reads MNHEY; CDR2 reads SVGEGT. V was clipped by 6 bases and J by 5 bases; unmatched bases: 6. CDR3 loop: CASSLAGDGTGELFF. For the CDR3, the DNA is TGTGCCAGCAGCCTAGCGGGAGACGGTACCGGGGAGCTGTTTTTT.

V gene TRBV19 combines with J gene TRBJ1-1; 7 bases line up with TRBD1. V trimming: 3 bases; J trimming: 4 bases; junction bases outside the gene matches: 11. CDR1 is LNHDA, CDR2 SQIVND, per germline (reference sequence). This CDR3 has 16 residues. CDR3 sequence reads: CASSILLQGTATEAFF. Here the CDR3 DNA reads TGTGCCAGTAGTATCCTTCTACAGGGGACGGCCACTGAAGCTTTCTTT.

The chain has TRBV19 and TRBJ1-6, with 7 bases fitting TRBD1. The germline V gene encodes CDR1 LNHDA and CDR2 SQIVND (reference sequence). This CDR3 has 15 residues. Germline trimming cut 0 bases from V and 7 bases from J; bases unmatched to any gene: 3. CDR3 residues: CASSIENRGNSPLHF. CDR3 nucleotides: TGTGCCAGTAGTATAGAGAACAGGGGAAATTCACCCCTCCACTTT. The full variable domain, with the rest looked up from reference TRBV19 and TRBJ1-6, is DGGITQSPKYLFRKEGQNVTLSCEQNLNHDAMYWYRQDPGQGLRLIYYSQIVNDFQKGDIAEGYSVSREKKESFPLTVTSAQKNPTAFYLCASSIENRGNSPLHFGNGTRLTVT.

V is TRBV15 and J is TRBJ1-2; 7 positions agree with TRBD1. J was trimmed by 5 bases and V by 0 bases; bases with no gene match: 3. The CDR3 loop spans 14 amino acids. Germline CDR1 LNHNV, CDR2 YYDKDF (reference sequence). The CDR3 sequence: CATSRDNRGYGYTF. For the CDR3, the DNA is TGTGCCACCAGCAGAGATAACAGGGGTTATGGCTACACCTTC.

The chain couples TRBV2 to TRBJ2-3; D is undetermined. The germline V gene has CDR1 SNHLY and CDR2 FYNNEI. This CDR3 spans 13 amino acids. The V end was cut by 4 bases, the J end by 6 bases, with 11 bases between. The CDR3 DNA sequence: TGTGCCAGCAGTGGCGCTGTCCGGGATACGCAGTATTTT. Its protein product is CASSGAVRDTQYF.

The V and J genes are TRBV24-1 and TRBJ2-3; 7 bases align to TRBD2. The germline V gene encodes CDR1 KGHDR and CDR2 SFDVKD. Trimming at V came to 4 bases and at J to 3 bases, leaving 9 bases not matched to a gene. The CDR3 sequence is 16 residues long. CDR3 nucleotides: TGTGCCACCAGTGACCTCACGGCGGGAGAGACAGATACGCAGTATTTT. Encoded protein: CATSDLTAGETDTQYF.

V is TRBV18 and J is TRBJ2-4; TRBD1 is a possible D gene (5 bases). Germline V CDR1 and CDR2: KGHSH, LQKENI. This CDR3 comprises 14 residues. The germline V and J ends were trimmed by 2 bases and 3 bases, with 8 bases remaining between them. CDR3 protein: CASSPSTGKNIQYF. Here the CDR3 DNA reads TGTGCCAGCTCACCAAGTACAGGCAAAAACATTCAGTACTTC. Looking up the rest from reference TRBV18 and TRBJ2-4 gives the full variable domain: NAGVMQNPRHLVRRRGQEARLRCSPMKGHSHVYWYRQLPEEGLKFMVYLQKENIIDESGMPKERFSAEFPKEGPSILRIQQVVRGDSAAYFCASSPSTGKNIQYFGAGTRLSVL.

The rearrangement links TRBV27 to TRBJ1-2, with a tentative D call TRBD1 (6 bases). The ends were cut back, 3 bases at V and 7 bases at J, with 15 bases in the middle. Germline CDR1 MNHEY, CDR2 SMNVEV (reference sequence). This CDR3 has 14 amino acids. CDR3 sequence: CASSFGMTGRGYTF. CDR3 nucleotide sequence: TGTGCCAGCAGTTTTGGGATGACAGGACGTGGCTACACCTTC.

This rearrangement joins TRBV7-2 to TRBJ2-2, with a tentative D call TRBD1 (6 bases). The CDR3 sequence is 15 residues long. V lost 6 bases and J lost 5, with 16 bases in between. Looked up from germline, CDR1 is SGHTA and CDR2 is FQGNSA. The CDR3 is CASSQQGRGTGELFF. The CDR3 DNA follows: TGTGCCAGCAGTCAACAGGGACGGGGTACCGGGGAGCTGTTTTTT.

This rearrangement joins TRBV6-5 to TRBJ2-5, with D unresolved. Germline assignment: CDR1 MNHEY and CDR2 SVGAGI. V lost 0 bases and J 5 bases, leaving 10 bases between the germline ends. The CDR3 totals 14 residues. This CDR3 reads CASSYSIPGETQYF. The CDR3 bases are TGTGCCAGCAGTTACTCCATCCCCGGGGAGACCCAGTACTTC.

The chain employs TRBV2 and TRBJ1-1, with a possible D match to TRBD1 (5 bases). The length of the CDR3 is 16 residues. With 3 bases removed from V and 6 bases from J, the gap between germline ends came to 20 bases. Looked up from germline, CDR1 is SNHLY and CDR2 is FYNNEI. CDR3 amino acids: CASSEEGQVRGAEAFF. DNA of the CDR3: TGTGCCAGCAGTGAGGAGGGCCAAGTAAGAGGGGCTGAAGCTTTCTTT.

V gene TRBV10-1 combines with J gene TRBJ1-2; D gene unclear. The CDR3 has 12 residues. Per the germline V gene, CDR1 is WNHNN and CDR2 is SYGVQD (reference sequence). V was shortened by 5 bases and J by 0 bases, with 4 bases between the two germline ends. The CDR3 reads CASSTTNYGYTF. Here the CDR3 DNA reads TGCGCCAGCAGTACTACTAACTATGGCTACACCTTC.